The 22 T cell receptor beta chains presented below share a single source sample, sequenced in a study of T cell responses to AZD1222 COVID-19 vaccine. Libraries were prepared by immunoSEQ multiplex PCR; TCRdb keeps only in-frame clonotypes and omits some of them. The sample lists 140,000 to 150,000 clones, about 92% occurring once. Sequencing used peripheral blood, obtained on day 0 of AZD1222 vaccination. These receptors came from an adult in good health.

The chain joins TRBV14 to TRBJ2-7; 9 bases fit TRBD2. This CDR3 comprises 16 residues. The V segment lost 3 bases and the J segment 5 bases; nucleotides outside the gene matches: 11. Germline values: CDR1 SGHDN, CDR2 FVKESK. CDR3 nucleotides: TGTGCCAGCAGCCATCCCTCCCGCGGGGGGGCCGACGAGCAGTACTTC. As protein: CASSHPSRGGADEQYF.

V is TRBV18 and J is TRBJ2-7; maybe TRBD1 (6 bases). The germline gives CDR1 KGHSH, CDR2 LQKENI. The CDR3 has 15 amino acids. Trimming removed 0 bases at V and 3 bases at J, with 12 bases between. The CDR3 bases are TGTGCCAGCTCACCACCCAGGGGATTGATCTACGAGCAGTACTTC. Protein sequence: CASSPPRGLIYEQYF.

In this sample, this clone turned up once. The chain carries TRBV6-2 or TRBV6-3 and TRBJ2-5, with TRBD1 identical over 7 bases. The CDR3 consists of 13 residues. In germline, CDR1 is MNHEY, CDR2 SVGEGT. The trim removed 8 bases at V and 2 bases at J, leaving 5 bases unmatched. The CDR3, as DNA: TGTGCCAGCCGCCGACAGGGACAAGAGACCCAGTACTTC. Its protein product is CASRRQGQETQYF.

V and J are TRBV11-2 and TRBJ2-7; D is unresolved. Germline CDR1 is SGHAT and CDR2 is FQNNGV. This CDR3 has 13 amino acids. V dropped 0 bases and J dropped 7 bases, with 10 bases sitting between them. The CDR3 loop reads CASSLDPSTEQYF. DNA for the CDR3: TGTGCCAGCAGCTTAGATCCGTCCACAGAGCAGTACTTC.

The sample holds one count of this clone. The J gene is TRBJ1-2, the V gene TRBV6-5, with D perhaps matching TRBD1 (6 bases). Trimming took off 8 bases at V and 0 bases at J, with 16 bases between the two ends. This CDR3 has 15 residues. Germline lookup yields CDR1 MNHEY and CDR2 SVGAGI. The CDR3 sequence: CASRKGGRANYGYTF. The CDR3 bases are TGTGCCAGCCGAAAGGGGGGAAGAGCTAACTATGGCTACACCTTC.

The chain uses TRBV18 and TRBJ2-2; a possible D gene is TRBD2 (5 bases). Trimming removed 6 bases at V and 1 base at J, with 15 bases between. The CDR3 consists of 16 residues. Germline V gene lookup returns CDR1 KGHSH and CDR2 LQKENI. Here the CDR3 DNA reads TGTGCCAGCTCGTCCGGGATCTTCGAGAACACCGGGGAGCTGTTTTTT. Translating it yields CASSSGIFENTGELFF.

The V call is TRBV15, the J call TRBJ1-3, with a tentative D call TRBD1 (5 bases). Trimming removed 8 bases at V and 4 bases at J, with 12 bases between. CDR1 LNHNV and CDR2 YYDKDF come from the germline V gene (reference sequence). The CDR3 loop spans 13 amino acids. The CDR3 loop reads CATAGGVGNTIYF. The DNA of the CDR3 is TGTGCCACCGCTGGGGGGGTGGGAAACACCATATATTTT.

The V gene is TRBV18, the J gene TRBJ1-1, with D possibly matching TRBD1 (5 bases). The CDR3 sequence is 14 residues long. The germline V gene encodes CDR1 KGHSH and CDR2 LQKENI. V shed 2 bases and J shed 0 bases, with 7 bases lying between them. CDR3 amino acids: CASSPDRMNTEAFF. CDR3 DNA sequence: TGTGCCAGCTCACCAGACAGAATGAACACTGAAGCTTTCTTT.

This chain links TRBV7-9 with TRBJ2-7, with TRBD1 matching over 8 bases. The ends lost 4 bases at V and 0 bases at J; junction bases unmatched: 14. The CDR3 runs to 18 residues. Germline V CDR1 and CDR2: SEHNR, FQNEAQ (reference sequence). The CDR3 DNA is TGTGCCAGCAGCTCTCTTGAGGCCCGGGACAGGATCTCCTACGAGCAGTACTTC. Translating gives CASSSLEARDRISYEQYF.

The chain carries TRBV2 and TRBJ1-6; possibly TRBD1 for D (6 bases). V was trimmed by 3 bases and J by 8 bases, leaving 14 bases between them. Per germline, CDR1 SNHLY and CDR2 FYNNEI. CDR3 length equals 15 residues. The CDR3, as DNA: TGTGCCAGCAGTGAGAGACAGGTTTGGGATTCACCCCTCCACTTT. It specifies CASSERQVWDSPLHF.

The rearrangement links TRBV4-1 to TRBJ1-6; D is possibly TRBD1 (5 bases). Trimming pared 3 bases from V and 11 bases from J, leaving 17 bases between. Germline loops: CDR1 MGHRA, CDR2 YSYEKL. This CDR3 comprises 15 residues. CDR3 coding DNA: TGCGCCAGCAGCCAGGGGTGGGGGGATTCTACACCCCTCCACTTT. Translated, it gives CASSQGWGDSTPLHF.

The genes are TRBV9 and TRBJ2-2; 9 nucleotides align to TRBD2. V lost 3 bases to trimming and J lost 4 bases; unmatched junction nucleotides: 10. The CDR3 consists of 17 residues. CDR1 is SGDLS and CDR2 is YYNGEE in the germline V gene. The CDR3, as DNA: TGTGCCAGCAGCGCACCCCCGGGACTAGCTCCCACCGGGGAGCTGTTTTTT. It translates to CASSAPPGLAPTGELFF.

This clone was found once. The sample carries other DNA sequences with the same CDR3. This chain connects TRBV3-1 (or the pseudogene TRBV3-2) to TRBJ1-3; no reliable D call. The germline gives CDR1 LGHDT, CDR2 YNNKEL (reference sequence). Trimming stripped 0 bases from V and 4 bases from J, with 4 bases between. The CDR3 is made up of 13 amino acids. The CDR3 is CASSQDGGNTIYF. CDR3 DNA sequence: TGTGCCAGCAGCCAAGATGGGGGAAACACCATATATTTT.

This chain connects TRBV4-1 to TRBJ1-2, with D hard to call. V lost 4 bases to trimming and J lost 4 bases, with 7 bases between them. This CDR3 is built from 12 residues. Germline loops: CDR1 MGHRA, CDR2 YSYEKL. CDR3 amino acids: CASSPAGYGYTF. DNA for the CDR3: TGCGCCAGCAGCCCTGCGGGCTATGGCTACACCTTC.

J is TRBJ1-4 and V is TRBV27; 8 bases map to TRBD1. The CDR3 contains 15 residues. The germline CDR1 and CDR2 sequences are MNHEY and SMNVEV (reference sequence). The V gene end was trimmed by 8 bases and the J gene end by 7 bases; junction bases not matched to a gene: 12. CDR3 amino acids: CASHSSGTGGEKLFF. For the CDR3, the DNA is TGTGCCAGCCATTCTTCCGGGACAGGAGGTGAAAAACTGTTTTTT.

The rearrangement links TRBV7-2 to TRBJ1-6; D is uncertain. The V end lost 4 bases, the J end lost 7 bases, and 17 bases lay between the germline ends. Germline lookup yields CDR1 SGHTA and CDR2 FQGNSA. CDR3 size: 16 residues. CDR3: CASSSEVWRLNSPLHF. In nucleotides, the CDR3 is TGTGCCAGCAGCTCCGAAGTGTGGCGGCTAAATTCACCCCTCCACTTT.

The CDR3 DNA reads as TGTGCCAGCAGCCAAGACGGGGAAAATCAGCCCCAGCATTTT. Protein product: CASSQDGENQPQHF. The rearrangement links TRBV14 to TRBJ1-5; no firm D call. The germline CDR1 and CDR2 sequences are SGHDN and FVKESK. The CDR3 loop spans 14 amino acids. V shed 0 bases and J shed 4 bases, with 7 bases lying between them.

The rearrangement uses TRBV4-1 and TRBJ2-7, with unresolved D. V dropped 1 base and J dropped 0 bases, with 7 bases sitting between them. The CDR3 runs 14 residues. Germline CDR1 reads MGHRA; CDR2 reads YSYEKL. The CDR3 DNA sequence: TGCGCCAGCAGCCAAGGAGCCAACTCCTACGAGCAGTACTTC. Amino acids: CASSQGANSYEQYF.

The chain couples TRBV6-7 to TRBJ2-5, with 11 bases that match TRBD2. TRBV6-7 is assigned to the ORF class and has an uncertain function. V lost 5 bases to trimming and J lost 0 bases; unmatched junction nucleotides: 11. This CDR3 is 18 amino acids long. This CDR3 reads CASSTPGLAVVYQETQYF. CDR3 coding DNA: TGTGCCAGCAGTACGCCGGGACTAGCGGTGGTGTACCAAGAGACCCAGTACTTC.

V gene TRBV11-2 combines with J gene TRBJ2-7, with TRBD1 matching 10 bases. Germline values: CDR1 SGHAT, CDR2 FQNNGV. J gave up 4 bases and V 4 bases, and 4 bases lay outside the gene matches. The CDR3 contains 14 residues. CDR3 protein: CASSSGQGSYEQYF. Here the CDR3 DNA reads TGTGCCAGCAGCTCGGGACAGGGGTCGTACGAGCAGTACTTC.

The V and J genes are TRBV5-8 and TRBJ2-1; 10 nucleotides match TRBD2. The CDR3 covers 15 residues. The germline V gene encodes CDR1 SGHTS and CDR2 YDEGEE. V lost 1 base to trimming and J lost 8 bases; unmatched junction nucleotides: 6. The CDR3 region has the DNA TGTGCCAGCAGCTTGTCGAGCGGGGGGGGCGATGAGCAGTTCTTC. This codes for CASSLSSGGGDEQFF.

CDR3 DNA sequence: TGTGCCAGCTCACGCGGGGGGGAGGCCTCCTACGAGCAGTACTTC. This sequence encodes CASSRGGEASYEQYF. This chain joins TRBV18 and TRBJ2-7; 9 bases agree with TRBD2. The germline CDR1 and CDR2 sequences are KGHSH and LQKENI. V was pared by 4 bases and J by 0 bases, with 4 bases of the junction left unmatched. The CDR3 length is 15 residues.